The clone carrying this TCR beta chain was detected a few times. Its antigen is as yet unknown. The data originate from a study of post-analysis software for immune sequencing data. Across the whole study: As for disease course, relapsing-remitting, secondary progressive and progressive-relapsing multiple sclerosis were all included.

Study-wide findings and caveats: Included in a set of several TRBV segments more frequent in patients than controls were TRBV5-6, TRBV5-1 and TRBV20-1. Patients with multiple sclerosis recorded significantly lower normalized Chao1 diversity than controls, the study found. The F measure placed samples prepared in the same batch into strongly shared clusters.

Trimming removed 3 bases from V and 7 bases from J; junction bases left unmatched: 7. This CDR3 is built from 16 residues. The germline V gene encodes CDR1 MNHEY and CDR2 SMNVEV (reference sequence). Presence of unique molecular identifiers characterized the TCR beta cDNA libraries. Input populations of about 0.95 to 11 million T cells gave rise to some 500,000 cDNA molecules. One entry per CDR3 protein results from TCRdb running MiXCR on the PCR reads. Seen here are some 500,000 distinct CDR3 sequences, approximately 45% observed once, and the top ten hold about 12%. Sequencing was performed on blood. This receptor was identified in a girl between 10 and 17 years old with multiple sclerosis. V and J are TRBV27 and TRBJ2-2; 11 bases align to TRBD1. The DNA of the CDR3 is TGTGCCAGCAGTTTTAGGACAGGGGGCTATGGCGGGGAGCTGTTTTTT. It is translated as CASSFRTGGYGGELFF.